This TCR beta chain was profiled in a study of vaccination effects on CD4 cells after COVID-19. The CDR3 extends over 14 amino acids. V lost 6 bases, J lost 0 bases, and 8 bases stayed unmatched. The germline gives CDR1 SQVTM, CDR2 ANQGSEA. Scientists isolated CD4+ T cells after a roughly 9-day culture period ended. This person's SARS-CoV-2 infection, confirmed by PCR, occurred between March and December 2020. With respect to this clone: Its antigen is undetermined.

The table came from immunoSEQ multiplex PCR; TCRdb's copy has only in-frame clones and leaves some out. The sample holds more than 60,000 clones, about 69% seen once. The source is a human donor who had a prior SARS-CoV-2 infection. The rearrangement uses TRBV29-1 and TRBJ2-7, with 7 bases lining up with TRBD2. The sequencing used CD4+ T cells from PBMCs cultured without peptide, collected before COVID-19 vaccination. The CDR3 sequence: CSVGAGVNSYEQYF. Written as DNA, the CDR3 is TGCAGCGTAGGCGCGGGGGTTAACTCCTACGAGCAGTACTTC.